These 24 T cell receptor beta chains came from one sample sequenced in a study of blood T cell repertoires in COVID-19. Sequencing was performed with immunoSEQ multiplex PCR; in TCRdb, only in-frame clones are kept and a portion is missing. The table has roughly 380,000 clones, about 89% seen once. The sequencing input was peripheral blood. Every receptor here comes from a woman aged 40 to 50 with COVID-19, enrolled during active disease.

The CDR3 reads CASSHHGQGNTEAFF. In nucleotides, the CDR3 is TGTGCCAGCAGCCATCATGGACAGGGAAACACTGAAGCTTTCTTT. The chain recombines TRBV3-1 (or the pseudogene TRBV3-2) with TRBJ1-1, with TRBD1 matching 8 bases. CDR1 and CDR2 from the germline V gene are LGHDT and YNNKEL (reference sequence). Trimming at V came to 3 bases and at J to 2 bases, leaving 5 bases not matched to a gene. CDR3 length equals 15 residues.

For the CDR3, the DNA is TGTGCCAGCAGCCCGGACAGTTTGAGCTCTGGAAACACCATATATTTT. It yields the protein CASSPDSLSSGNTIYF. This rearrangement joins TRBV11-2 to TRBJ1-3, with D perhaps TRBD1 (6 bases). V lost 5 bases and J 0 bases, leaving 14 bases between the germline ends. Germline V lookup: CDR1 SGHAT, CDR2 FQNNGV. This CDR3 region has 16 residues.

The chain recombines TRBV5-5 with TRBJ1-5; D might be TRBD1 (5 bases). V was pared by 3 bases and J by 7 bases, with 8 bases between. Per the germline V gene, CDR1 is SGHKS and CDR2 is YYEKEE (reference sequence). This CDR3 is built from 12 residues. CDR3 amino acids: CASSSGIQPQHF. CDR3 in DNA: TGTGCCAGCAGCTCAGGGATCCAGCCCCAGCATTTT.

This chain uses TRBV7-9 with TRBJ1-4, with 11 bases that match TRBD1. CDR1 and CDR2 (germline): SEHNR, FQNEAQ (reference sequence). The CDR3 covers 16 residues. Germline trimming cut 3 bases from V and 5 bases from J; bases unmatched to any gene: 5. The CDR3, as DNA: TGTGCCAGCAGCTTCGGGACAGGGGGTCGGAATGAAAAACTGTTTTTT. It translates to CASSFGTGGRNEKLFF.

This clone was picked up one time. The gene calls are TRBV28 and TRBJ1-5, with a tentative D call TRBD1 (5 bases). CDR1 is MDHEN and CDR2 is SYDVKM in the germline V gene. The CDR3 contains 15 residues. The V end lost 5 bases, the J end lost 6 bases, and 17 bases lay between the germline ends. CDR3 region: CASSGVVQGPQPQHF. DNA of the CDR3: TGTGCCAGCAGTGGGGTGGTTCAGGGCCCTCAGCCCCAGCATTTT.

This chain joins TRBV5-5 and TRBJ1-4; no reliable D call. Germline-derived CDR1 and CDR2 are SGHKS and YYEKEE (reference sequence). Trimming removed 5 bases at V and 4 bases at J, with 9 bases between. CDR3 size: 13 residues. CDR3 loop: CASSRTLNEKLFF. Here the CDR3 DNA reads TGTGCCAGCAGTCGGACTCTTAATGAAAAACTGTTTTTT.

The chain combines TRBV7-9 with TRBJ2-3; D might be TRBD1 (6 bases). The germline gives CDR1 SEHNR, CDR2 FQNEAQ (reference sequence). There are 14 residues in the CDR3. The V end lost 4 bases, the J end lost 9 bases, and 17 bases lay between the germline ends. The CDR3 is CASSSHYEGDTQYF. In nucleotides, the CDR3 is TGTGCCAGCAGCTCCCACTATGAGGGGGACACGCAGTATTTT.

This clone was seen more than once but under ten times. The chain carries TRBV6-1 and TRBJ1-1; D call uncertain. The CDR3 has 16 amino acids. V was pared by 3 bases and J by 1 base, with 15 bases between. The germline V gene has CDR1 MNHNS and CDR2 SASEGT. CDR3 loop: CASSEMEGMRNTEAFF. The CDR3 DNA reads TGTGCCAGCAGTGAGATGGAGGGAATGCGGAACACTGAAGCTTTCTTT.

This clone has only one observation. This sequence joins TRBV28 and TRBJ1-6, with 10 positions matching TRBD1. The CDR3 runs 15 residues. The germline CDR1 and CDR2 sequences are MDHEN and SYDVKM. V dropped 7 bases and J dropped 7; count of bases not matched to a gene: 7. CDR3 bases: TGTGCCAGCATCCCTTGGACAGGGGGGAATTCACCCCTCCACTTT. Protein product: CASIPWTGGNSPLHF.

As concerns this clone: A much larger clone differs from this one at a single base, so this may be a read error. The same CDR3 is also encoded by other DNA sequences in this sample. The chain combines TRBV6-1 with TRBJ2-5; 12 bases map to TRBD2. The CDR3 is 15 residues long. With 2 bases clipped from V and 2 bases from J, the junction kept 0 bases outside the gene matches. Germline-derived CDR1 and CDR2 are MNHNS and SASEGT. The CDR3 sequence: CASSELAGGQETQYF. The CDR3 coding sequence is TGTGCCAGCAGTGAACTAGCGGGAGGGCAAGAGACCCAGTACTTC.

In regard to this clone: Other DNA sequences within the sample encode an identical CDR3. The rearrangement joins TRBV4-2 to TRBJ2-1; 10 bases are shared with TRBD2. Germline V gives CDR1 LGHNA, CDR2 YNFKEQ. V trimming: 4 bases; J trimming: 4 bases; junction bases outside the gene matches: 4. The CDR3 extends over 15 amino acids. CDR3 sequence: CASSPLAGDYNEQFF. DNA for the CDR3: TGTGCCAGCAGCCCTCTAGCGGGGGATTACAATGAGCAGTTCTTC.

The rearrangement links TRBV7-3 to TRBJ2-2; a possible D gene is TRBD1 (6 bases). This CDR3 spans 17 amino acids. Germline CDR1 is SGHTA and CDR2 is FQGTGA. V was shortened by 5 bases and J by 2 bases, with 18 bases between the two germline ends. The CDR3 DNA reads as TGTGCCAGCAGCCTTCAGGGGCCTGTCATTAACACCGGGGAGCTGTTTTTT. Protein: CASSLQGPVINTGELFF.

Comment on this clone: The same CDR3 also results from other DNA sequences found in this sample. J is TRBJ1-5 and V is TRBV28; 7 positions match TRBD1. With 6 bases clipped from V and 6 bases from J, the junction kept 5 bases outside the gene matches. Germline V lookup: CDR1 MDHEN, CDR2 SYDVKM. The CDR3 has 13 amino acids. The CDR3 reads CASSGTGVQPQHF. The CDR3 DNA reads TGTGCCAGCAGCGGAACAGGGGTTCAGCCCCAGCATTTT.

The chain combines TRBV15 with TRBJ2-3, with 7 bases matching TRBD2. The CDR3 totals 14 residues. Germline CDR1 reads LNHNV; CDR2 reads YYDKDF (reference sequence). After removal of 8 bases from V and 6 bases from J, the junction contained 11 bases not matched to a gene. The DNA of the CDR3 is TGTGCCACCCGGATGCGGGGGTTCTCGGATACGCAGTATTTT. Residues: CATRMRGFSDTQYF.

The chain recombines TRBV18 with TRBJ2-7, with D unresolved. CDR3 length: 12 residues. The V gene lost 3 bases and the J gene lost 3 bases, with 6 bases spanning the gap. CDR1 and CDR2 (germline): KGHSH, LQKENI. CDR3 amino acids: CASSPSFYEQYF. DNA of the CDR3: TGTGCCAGCTCACCTAGCTTCTACGAGCAGTACTTC.

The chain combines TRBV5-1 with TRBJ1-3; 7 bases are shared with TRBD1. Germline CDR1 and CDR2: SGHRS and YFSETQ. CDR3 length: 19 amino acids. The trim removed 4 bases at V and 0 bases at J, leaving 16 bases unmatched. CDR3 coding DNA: TGCGCCAGCAGCCCAGCCGGGACAGAATTCTTGAACTCTGGAAACACCATATATTTT. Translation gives CASSPAGTEFLNSGNTIYF.

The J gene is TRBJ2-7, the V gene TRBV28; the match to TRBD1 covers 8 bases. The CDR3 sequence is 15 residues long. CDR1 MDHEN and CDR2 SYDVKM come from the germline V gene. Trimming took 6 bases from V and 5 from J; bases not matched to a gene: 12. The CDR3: CASRSSGDRRDEQYF. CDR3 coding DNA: TGTGCCAGCAGATCCTCCGGGGACAGGCGTGACGAGCAGTACTTC.

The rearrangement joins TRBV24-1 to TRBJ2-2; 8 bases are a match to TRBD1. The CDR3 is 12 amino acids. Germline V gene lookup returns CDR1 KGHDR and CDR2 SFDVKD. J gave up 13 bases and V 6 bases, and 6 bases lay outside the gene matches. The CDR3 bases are TGTGCCACCAGTACCGGACAGGGAGGGCTGTTTTTT. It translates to CATSTGQGGLFF.

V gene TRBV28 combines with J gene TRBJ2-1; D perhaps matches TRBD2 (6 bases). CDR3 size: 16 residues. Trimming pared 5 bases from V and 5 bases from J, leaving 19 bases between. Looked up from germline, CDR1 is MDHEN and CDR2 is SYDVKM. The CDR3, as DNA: TGTGCCAGCAGTCACCACGCGGGCGGGGCTAACAATGAGCAGTTCTTC. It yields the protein CASSHHAGGANNEQFF.

CDR3 sequence (DNA): TGTGCCAGCAGTTTATCCGGGACAGGGGCCACGGAATTCAACTATGGCTACACCTTC. Translated: CASSLSGTGATEFNYGYTF. This chain uses TRBV28 with TRBJ1-2; TRBD1 matches at 10 bases. The trim removed 1 base at V and 2 bases at J, leaving 13 bases unmatched. There are 19 residues in the CDR3. Germline loops: CDR1 MDHEN, CDR2 SYDVKM.

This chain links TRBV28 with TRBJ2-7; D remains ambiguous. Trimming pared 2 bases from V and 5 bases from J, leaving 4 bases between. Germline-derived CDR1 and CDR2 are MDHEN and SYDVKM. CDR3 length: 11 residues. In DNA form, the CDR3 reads TGTGCCAGCAGTTTACGAGACGAGCAGTACTTC. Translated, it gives CASSLRDEQYF.

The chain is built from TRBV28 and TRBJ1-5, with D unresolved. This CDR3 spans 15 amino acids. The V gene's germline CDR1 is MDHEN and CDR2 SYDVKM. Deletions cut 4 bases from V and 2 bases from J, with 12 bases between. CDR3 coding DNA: TGTGCCAGCAGTTCCCTGGGCCCCGGCAATCAGCCCCAGCATTTT. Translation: CASSSLGPGNQPQHF.

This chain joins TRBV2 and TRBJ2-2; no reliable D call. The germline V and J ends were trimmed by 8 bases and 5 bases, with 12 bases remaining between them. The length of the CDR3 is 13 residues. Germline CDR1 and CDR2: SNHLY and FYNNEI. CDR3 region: CASGIDGTGELFF. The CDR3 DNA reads TGTGCCAGCGGTATAGACGGGACCGGGGAGCTGTTTTTT.

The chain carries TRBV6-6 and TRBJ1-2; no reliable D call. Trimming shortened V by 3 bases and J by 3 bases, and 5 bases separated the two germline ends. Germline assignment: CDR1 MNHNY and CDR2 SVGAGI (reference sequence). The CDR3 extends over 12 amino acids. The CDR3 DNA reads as TGTGCCAGCAGTTATGAGGACTATGGCTACACCTTC. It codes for CASSYEDYGYTF.